The table lists the clone carrying this T cell receptor (beta chain) with many counts. Antigen: not known. This sample is drawn from a study of molecular identifiers for immune sequencing clone quantification. Study-wide results and caveats: Clonotypes surpassing 20 RNA copies contained over 97% of effector molecules, versus under 1% in naive cells.

The authors sorted naive CD8 T cells as CD8+CD4-CCR7+CD45RA+. With 4 bases removed from V and 0 bases from J, the gap between germline ends came to 4 bases. Germline V CDR1 and CDR2: GTSNPN, SVGIG (reference sequence). This CDR3 comprises 13 residues. Preparation of the bulk TCR libraries relied on previously described methods and listed TCR primers. One entry per CDR3 protein, called by TCRdb with MiXCR from the PCR reads. The table lists about 640,000 distinct CDR3 sequences, 15% to 20% of them singletons. This chain links TRBV30 with TRBJ1-6; D call uncertain. The TCR comes from a human donor in good health. Some libraries in this study had Jurkat cell RNA spiked in. The sample consisted of naive CD8+ T cells from blood, with Jurkat cell RNA spiked in. Subset noted: FACS-sorted CD8+CD4-CCR7+CD45RA+ naive T cells. CDR3 DNA sequence: TGTGCCTGGATCGTCTCCTATAATTCACCCCTCCACTTT. Protein sequence: CAWIVSYNSPLHF.